This passage covers 20 T cell receptor beta chains from one sample sequenced in a study of identical twins. Using its own MiXCR run on the 5' RACE reads, TCRdb lists one record per CDR3 protein. This table has approximately 690,000 distinct CDR3 sequences, around 5.7% appearing once. The material sequenced was naive T cells sorted from blood. The origin of the receptors is a man aged 18 to 35 in good health.

The table lists this clonotype with many counts. The chain is built from TRBV4-3 and TRBJ2-1; D unresolved. Trimming shortened V by 0 bases and J by 0 bases, and 6 bases separated the two germline ends. Germline loops: CDR1 LGHNA, CDR2 YSLEER. The CDR3 has 15 amino acids. CDR3 sequence (DNA): TGCGCCAGCAGCCAAGAGCCTGACTCCTACAATGAGCAGTTCTTC. It specifies CASSQEPDSYNEQFF.

This clonotype was found many times. The chain uses TRBV20-1 and TRBJ1-6; D possibly corresponds to TRBD1 (6 bases). Trimming left V 6 bases short and J 14 bases short, with 17 bases between. CDR1 and CDR2 from the germline V gene are DFQATT and SNEGSKA (reference sequence). This CDR3 has 12 residues. CDR3 bases: TGCAGTGCCACGAGCACAGGGTCGACCCTCCACTTT. Protein: CSATSTGSTLHF.

The chain combines TRBV28 with TRBJ2-7; 7 bases line up with TRBD2. V dropped 7 bases and J dropped 6; count of bases not matched to a gene: 12. Germline CDR1 and CDR2: MDHEN and SYDVKM. This CDR3 is 14 amino acids long. CDR3 residues: CASTTIRGGGEQYF. DNA for the CDR3: TGTGCCAGCACCACGATAAGAGGCGGGGGCGAGCAGTACTTC.

This clonotype was counted a few times. The rearrangement joins TRBV7-2 to TRBJ2-1; 11 nucleotides line up with TRBD2. Germline lookup yields CDR1 SGHTA and CDR2 FQGNSA. CDR3 size: 14 residues. Trimming cost V 6 bases and J 6 bases; bases outside gene matches: 4. As DNA, the CDR3 is TGTGCCAGCAGGGGACTAGCGGAACCCAATGAGCAGTTCTTC. Its translation is CASRGLAEPNEQFF.

In its sample, this clonotype was seen many times. The CDR3 DNA follows: TGTGCCAGCAGCTTAGATTGGGCCGGATCCTACAATGAGCAGTTCTTC. As protein: CASSLDWAGSYNEQFF. The chain couples TRBV11-2 to TRBJ2-1; D gene uncertain. The CDR3 sequence is 16 residues long. From germline, CDR1 is SGHAT and CDR2 FQNNGV. V was clipped by 0 bases and J by 1 base, with 10 bases between them.

This clonotype was seen more than once but under ten times. The V gene is TRBV30, the J gene TRBJ1-5; D is uncertain. Trimming took 1 base from V and 2 from J, leaving 9 bases between them. The CDR3 is 14 residues long. Looked up from germline, CDR1 is GTSNPN and CDR2 is SVGIG (reference sequence). CDR3 sequence (DNA): TGTGCCTGGAGTGCCCTTTCGGGCAATCAGCCCCAGCATTTT. Encoded protein: CAWSALSGNQPQHF. Using reference TRBV30 and TRBJ1-5 for the parts outside the CDR3, the full variable domain is SQTIHQWPATLVQPVGSPLSLECTVEGTSNPNLYWYRQAAGRGLQLLFYSVGIGQISSEVPQNLSASRPQDRQFILSSKKLLLSDSGFYLCAWSALSGNQPQHFGDGTRLSIL.

The sample holds many counts of this clonotype. The rearrangement uses TRBV5-1 and TRBJ2-2; D not certain. V dropped 0 bases and J dropped 4 bases, with 10 bases sitting between them. The CDR3 contains 15 residues. Per germline, CDR1 SGHRS and CDR2 YFSETQ. The CDR3 region is CASSLVGRGTGELFF. Here the CDR3 DNA reads TGCGCCAGCAGCTTGGTCGGTCGCGGCACCGGGGAGCTGTTTTTT. The full variable domain, its missing parts supplied by reference TRBV5-1 and TRBJ2-2, is KAGVTQTPRYLIKTRGQQVTLSCSPISGHRSVSWYQQTPGQGLQFLFEYFSETQRNKGNFPGRFSGRQFSNSRSEMNVSTLELGDSALYLCASSLVGRGTGELFFGEGSRLTVL.

This clonotype was counted ten times or more. J is TRBJ2-2 and V is TRBV29-1; TRBD2 matches 7 bases. The junction had 8 bases not matched to a gene; V was cut back by 5 bases and J by 2 bases. CDR1 and CDR2 from the germline V gene are SQVTM and ANQGSEA. The CDR3 sequence is 15 residues long. The CDR3 region is CSVKSGTINTGELFF. As DNA, the CDR3 is TGCAGCGTTAAATCTGGGACTATCAACACCGGGGAGCTGTTTTTT.

This clonotype was seen a handful of times. V and J are TRBV7-8 and TRBJ2-7; 7 nucleotides agree with TRBD1. Germline V gives CDR1 SGHVS, CDR2 FQNEAQ. The V segment lost 1 base and the J segment 0 bases; nucleotides outside the gene matches: 12. The CDR3 runs to 18 residues. This chain's CDR3 is CASSLDFGQVGISYEQYV. The CDR3, as DNA: TGTGCCAGCAGCTTAGATTTCGGACAGGTGGGGATCTCCTACGAGCAGTACGTC.

This clonotype came up a few times. The chain has TRBV27 and TRBJ2-7; 11 bases agree with TRBD2. The CDR3 totals 16 residues. The V gene's germline CDR1 is MNHEY and CDR2 SMNVEV (reference sequence). V gave up 3 bases and J gave up 0 bases; unmatched junction bases: 4. CDR3 protein: CASSFALAGASYEQYF. CDR3 bases: TGTGCCAGCAGTTTCGCACTAGCGGGAGCCTCCTACGAGCAGTACTTC.

In its sample, this clonotype was seen many times. The chain recombines TRBV27 with TRBJ2-1, with 9 bases aligning to TRBD1. Per the germline V gene, CDR1 is MNHEY and CDR2 is SMNVEV (reference sequence). The V gene end was trimmed by 4 bases and the J gene end by 2 bases; junction bases not matched to a gene: 0. This CDR3 region has 14 residues. The CDR3 bases are TGTGCCAGCAGTTGGGACAGGGCCTACAATGAGCAGTTCTTC. This translates into CASSWDRAYNEQFF.

The chain joins TRBV6-5 to TRBJ2-7; TRBD2 matches at 11 bases. The CDR3 runs 17 residues. Looked up from germline, CDR1 is MNHEY and CDR2 is SVGAGI. J lost 2 bases, V lost 0 bases, and 6 bases had no gene match. Written as DNA, the CDR3 is TGTGCCAGCAGTTACTCGGGACTAGCGGCAGAGACCTACGAGCAGTACTTC. Residues: CASSYSGLAAETYEQYF.

This clonotype was counted only a few times. The J gene is TRBJ2-1, the V gene TRBV19; D is possibly TRBD1 (6 bases). Per germline, CDR1 LNHDA and CDR2 SQIVND (reference sequence). The V end lost 4 bases, the J end lost 2 bases, and 9 bases lay between the germline ends. The length of the CDR3 is 14 residues. CDR3 region: CASSKGETYNEQFF. In DNA form, the CDR3 reads TGTGCCAGTAGTAAGGGGGAGACCTACAATGAGCAGTTCTTC.

This clonotype was observed at least ten times. The V gene is TRBV27, the J gene TRBJ2-4; 8 bases are a match to TRBD1. With V trimmed by 5 bases and J by 5 bases, 2 bases remained unmatched. Per the germline V gene, CDR1 is MNHEY and CDR2 is SMNVEV (reference sequence). The CDR3 totals 13 residues. CDR3 region: CASSMTGENIQYF. The CDR3 DNA reads as TGTGCCAGCAGTATGACAGGGGAAAACATTCAGTACTTC.

This clonotype occurred a few times. V and J are TRBV9 and TRBJ2-1; no reliable D call. Germline V lookup: CDR1 SGDLS, CDR2 YYNGEE. The CDR3 has 13 residues. Trimming took off 0 bases at V and 6 bases at J, with 7 bases between the two ends. This chain's CDR3 is CASSVGVVNEQFF. The CDR3 DNA reads TGTGCCAGCAGCGTAGGGGTGGTCAATGAGCAGTTCTTC.

This clonotype was recorded many times. The CDR3 coding sequence is TGCGCCAGCAGCCCGTCACTAGGAAAGCAGTTCTTC. Protein: CASSPSLGKQFF. The V call is TRBV4-1, the J call TRBJ2-1; perhaps TRBD2 as D (5 bases). CDR3 size: 12 residues. Germline V gene lookup returns CDR1 MGHRA and CDR2 YSYEKL. V was trimmed by 4 bases and J by 11 bases, leaving 12 bases between them.

This clonotype was detected a few times. V gene TRBV2 combines with J gene TRBJ2-7; TRBD2 matches 10 bases. Looked up from germline, CDR1 is SNHLY and CDR2 is FYNNEI. The CDR3 has 16 amino acids. With 3 bases clipped from V and 2 bases from J, the junction kept 7 bases outside the gene matches. CDR3 coding DNA: TGTGCCAGCAGTGATCGGGGGAGCGGGAGGGCCTACGAGCAGTACTTC. Residues: CASSDRGSGRAYEQYF.

This clonotype was seen at least ten times. The rearrangement joins TRBV30 to TRBJ2-5; D remains ambiguous. CDR1 GTSNPN and CDR2 SVGIG come from the germline V gene (reference sequence). This CDR3 comprises 14 residues. V was cut by 0 bases and J by 3 bases, with 11 bases left in between. In DNA, the CDR3 is TGTGCCTGGAGTGTACATGTCACCAAAGAGACCCAGTACTTC. Its protein product is CAWSVHVTKETQYF.

This chain links TRBV11-2 with TRBJ2-1, with 9 bases identical to TRBD1. Germline V gene data show CDR1 as SGHAT and CDR2 as FQNNGV. The CDR3 spans 15 residues. J was trimmed by 7 bases and V by 2 bases; bases with no gene match: 6. The CDR3 protein is CASSLLRDRANEQFF. The DNA for the CDR3 is TGTGCCAGCAGCTTACTCCGGGACAGGGCTAATGAGCAGTTCTTC.

This clonotype was seen repeatedly, ten times or more. The V gene is TRBV5-1, the J gene TRBJ2-6, with D unclear. The CDR3 loop spans 15 amino acids. Trimming stripped 3 bases from V and 0 bases from J, with 7 bases between. Per the germline V gene, CDR1 is SGHRS and CDR2 is YFSETQ. The CDR3 coding sequence is TGCGCCAGCAGCTCCCAGAACTCTGGGGCCAACGTCCTGACTTTC. Translating it yields CASSSQNSGANVLTF.